The clone carrying this T cell receptor (beta chain) was counted between two and nine times. This CDR3 contains 19 residues. Per the germline V gene, CDR1 is SGHTS and CDR2 is YDEGEE. The junction had 26 bases not matched to a gene; V was cut back by 4 bases and J by 10 bases. This entry is derived from a study of blood T cell repertoires in COVID-19. Profiled with immunoSEQ multiplex PCR; TCRdb holds only in-frame clones, not every one. The sample has over 200,000 clones; approximately 89% are singletons. This chain joins TRBV5-8 and TRBJ1-3; 7 bases align to TRBD1. Sequencing used peripheral blood. The TCR sequence derives from a man aged 40-49 years who had recovered from COVID-19. The CDR3 loop is CASSLTTGYHSSAAVTIYF. The DNA for the CDR3 is TGTGCCAGCAGCCTGACGACAGGGTATCACTCTTCAGCAGCCGTAACCATATATTTT.